The clone carrying this T cell receptor (beta chain) showed up just a few times. This specimen belongs to a study of blood T cell repertoires in COVID-19. Enrollees, about 18 to 95 years old, lived in 24 US areas. Assignments of participants to cohorts depended upon their own reported clinical history. Recovery meant two consecutive negative NP/OP PCR tests, professional clearance, or resolved symptoms. The trim removed 6 bases at V and 3 bases at J, leaving 2 bases unmatched. There are 14 residues in the CDR3. The germline gives CDR1 KGHSH, CDR2 LQKENI. In the original analysis: Reference gene primer amplification yielded estimated nucleated cell counts. Sequenced by immunoSEQ multiplex PCR; TCRdb stores in-frame clones only, minus some. V, J and clone size reflect that table, while D and trimming were determined from the DNA. This sample yields approximately 200,000 clones, of which approximately 85% are seen a single time; around 8.6% belongs to the top ten.

Sequences were obtained from PBMCs or T cells enriched from blood (not recorded which). This receptor was identified in a woman younger than 45 who had recovered from COVID-19. The chain uses TRBV18 and TRBJ1-6; 7 nucleotides line up with TRBD1. In DNA, the CDR3 is TGTGCCAGCTCCGGGGACAGCTATAATTCACCCCTCCACTTT. This encodes CASSGDSYNSPLHF.